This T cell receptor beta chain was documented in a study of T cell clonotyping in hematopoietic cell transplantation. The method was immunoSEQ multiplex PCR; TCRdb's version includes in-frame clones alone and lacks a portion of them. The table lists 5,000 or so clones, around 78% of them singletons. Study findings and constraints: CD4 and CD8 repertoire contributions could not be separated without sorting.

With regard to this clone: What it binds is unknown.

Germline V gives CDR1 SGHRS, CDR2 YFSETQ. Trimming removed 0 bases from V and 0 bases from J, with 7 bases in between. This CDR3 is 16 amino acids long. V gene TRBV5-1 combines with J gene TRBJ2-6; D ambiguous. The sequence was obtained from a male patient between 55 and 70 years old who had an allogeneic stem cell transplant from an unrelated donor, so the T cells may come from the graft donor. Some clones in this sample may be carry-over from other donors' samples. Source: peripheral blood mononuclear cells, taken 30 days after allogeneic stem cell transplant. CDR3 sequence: CASSLAGFSGANVLTF. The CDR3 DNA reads TGCGCCAGCAGCTTGGCCGGGTTCTCTGGGGCCAACGTCCTGACTTTC.